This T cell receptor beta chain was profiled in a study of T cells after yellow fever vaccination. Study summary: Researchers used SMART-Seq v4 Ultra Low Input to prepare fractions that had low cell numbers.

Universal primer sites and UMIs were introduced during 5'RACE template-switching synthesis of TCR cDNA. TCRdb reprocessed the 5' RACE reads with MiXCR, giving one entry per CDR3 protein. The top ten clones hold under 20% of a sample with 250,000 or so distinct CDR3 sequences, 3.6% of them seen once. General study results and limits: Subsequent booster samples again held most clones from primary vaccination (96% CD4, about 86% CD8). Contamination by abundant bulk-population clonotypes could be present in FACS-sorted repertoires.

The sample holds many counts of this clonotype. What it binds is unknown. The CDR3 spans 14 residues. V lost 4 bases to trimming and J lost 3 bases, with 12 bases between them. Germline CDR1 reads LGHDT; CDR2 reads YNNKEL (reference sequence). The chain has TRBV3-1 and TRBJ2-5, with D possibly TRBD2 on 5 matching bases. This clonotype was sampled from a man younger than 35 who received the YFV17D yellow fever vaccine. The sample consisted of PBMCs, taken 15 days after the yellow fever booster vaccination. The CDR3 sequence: CASSPSGIKETQYF. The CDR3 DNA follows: TGTGCCAGCAGCCCTTCGGGAATCAAAGAGACCCAGTACTTC.